This T cell receptor (beta chain) was sequenced during a study of cytomegalovirus exposure and HLA in healthy donors. General observations from the study: The listing of roughly 160 TCR beta chains classed them as cytomegalovirus-associated. Researchers reported that three CMV-associated chains were confirmed in vitro as CMV antigen-specific. Immune exposure was documented only through CMV serostatus. Most TCR beta V segments were productive about 90% or about 30% of the time in an earlier analysis.

Primers included in the PCR were 60 Vbeta and 13 Jbeta primers. TCRdb's copy holds only in-frame clones and misses some; the assay was immunoSEQ multiplex PCR. The sample shows a few hundred thousand clones, around three quarters of them seen only once. V trimming: 2 bases; J trimming: 5 bases; junction bases outside the gene matches: 4. The CDR3 contains 14 residues. CDR1 and CDR2 from the germline V gene are KGHSH and LQKENI. Comment on this clone: As yet, its antigen is unknown.

Input material: PBMCs. The chain has TRBV18 and TRBJ2-5, with 8 bases matching TRBD1. The receptor was derived from a man aged 40-49 years in good health and CMV-seronegative. CDR3 nucleotides: TGTGCCAGCTCACCAAGGACAGGGTCGGAGACCCAGTACTTC. Residues: CASSPRTGSETQYF.